Sequencing of this TCR beta chain was carried out in a study of PD-1 blockade in mismatch repair-deficient tumors. On the study more broadly: Patients had eleven to twelve mismatch repair-deficient cancer types, all previously treated and progressing.

With 5 bases clipped from V and 6 bases from J, the junction kept 10 bases outside the gene matches. Germline CDR1 is SGHRS and CDR2 is YFSETQ. The CDR3 has 14 amino acids. The protocol was immunoSEQ multiplex PCR, while the TCRdb copy is restricted to in-frame clones and leaves out a portion. The sample records over 14,000 clones, roughly four fifths being singletons. Time point in this sample: roughly ten-day in vitro stimulation with candidate neoantigen peptide 5. Baseline for clone expansion was a parallel culture with no peptide. For this clone: The antigen is not known.

This receptor was obtained from an adult with mismatch repair-deficient cancer. The rearrangement joins TRBV5-1 to TRBJ1-2, with TRBD1 matching 7 bases. Sequencing used cells cultured in vitro, obtained from a patient treated with pembrolizumab. CDR3 amino acids: CASRERTGAHGYTF. CDR3 in DNA: TGCGCCAGCAGAGAAAGAACAGGGGCCCATGGCTACACCTTC.